This TCR beta chain emerged from a study of early T cells in non-severe SARS-CoV-2 infection. TCRdb itself ran the 5' RACE reads through MiXCR, one entry per CDR3 protein. The profile shows tens of thousands of distinct CDR3 sequences, less than 15% of them singletons. This CDR3 has 14 residues. J was trimmed by 5 bases and V by 2 bases; bases with no gene match: 6. Germline V gene sequence: CDR1 DFQATT, CDR2 SNEGSKA (reference sequence). This clonotype has more than one count but fewer than ten. This chain joins TRBV20-1 and TRBJ2-1; TRBD2 matches at 7 bases. The sequenced sample was whole blood. The sequence was collected from an adult who was a healthcare worker with PCR-confirmed SARS-CoV-2 infection or an uninfected control (not recorded which). CDR3 sequence reads: CSARLGGRNNEQFF. The CDR3 nucleotides are TGCAGTGCTAGACTGGGGGGGAGAAACAATGAGCAGTTCTTC.